This TCR beta chain was observed in a study of T-cell memory formation after mild COVID-19. This clonotype has just a few counts. The CDR3 spans 16 residues. With V trimmed by 0 bases and J by 4 bases, 6 bases remained unmatched. The germline V gene has CDR1 LNHNV and CDR2 YYDKDF (reference sequence). TCRdb redid the calling of the 5' RACE reads with MiXCR, one entry per CDR3 protein. The sample includes about 320,000 distinct CDR3 sequences, 14% of them seen just once. The receptor comes from a man aged 18 to 30 who had mild COVID-19 (a few samples of this study predate the infection). Cell type and time point are not known. This rearrangement joins TRBV15 to TRBJ2-5, with 9 bases lining up with TRBD1. Material: PBMCs or a T cell subset sorted from them (not recorded which). The CDR3 is CATSRDPGTGLETQYF. DNA of the CDR3: TGTGCCACCAGCAGAGACCCCGGGACAGGGTTAGAGACCCAGTACTTC.